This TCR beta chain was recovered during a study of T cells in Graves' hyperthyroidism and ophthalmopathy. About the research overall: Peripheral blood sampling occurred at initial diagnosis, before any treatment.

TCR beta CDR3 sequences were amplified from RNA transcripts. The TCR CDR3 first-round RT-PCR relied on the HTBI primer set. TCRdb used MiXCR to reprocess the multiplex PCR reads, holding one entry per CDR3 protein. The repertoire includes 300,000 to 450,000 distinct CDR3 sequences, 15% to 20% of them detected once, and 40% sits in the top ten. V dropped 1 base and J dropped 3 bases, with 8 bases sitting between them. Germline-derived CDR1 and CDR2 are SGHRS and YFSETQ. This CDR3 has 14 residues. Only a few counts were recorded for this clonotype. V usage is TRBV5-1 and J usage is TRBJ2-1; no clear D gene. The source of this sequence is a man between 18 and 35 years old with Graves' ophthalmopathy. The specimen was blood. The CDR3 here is CASSLYVDYNEQFF. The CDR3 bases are TGCGCCAGCAGCTTGTACGTGGACTACAATGAGCAGTTCTTC.